A single sample gave rise to the 15 T cell receptor beta chains below, sequenced in a study of PD-1 blockade in classical Hodgkin lymphoma. Brentuximab vedotin exposure varied among the patients, all of whom had relapsed after autologous stem cell transplantation. Here immunoSEQ multiplex PCR was the method, and the copy in TCRdb shows in-frame clones only, minus some. In the table there are around 41,000 clones, about three quarters of which are singletons. The starting material was peripheral blood mononuclear cells (PBMCs), obtained at baseline. The source of these receptors is a human donor with classical Hodgkin lymphoma.

This rearrangement joins TRBV6-1 to TRBJ1-1; 7 nucleotides match TRBD1. Trimming cost V 2 bases and J 4 bases; bases outside gene matches: 10. The CDR3 length is 16 residues. Per the germline V gene, CDR1 is MNHNS and CDR2 is SASEGT. The CDR3 DNA follows: TGTGCCAGCAGTGAAATTGGTGTAGGGGGCGGCACTGAAGCTTTCTTT. Amino acids: CASSEIGVGGGTEAFF.

The chain joins TRBV19 to TRBJ2-3; D not resolved. Trimming cost V 4 bases and J 3 bases, with 5 bases left between them. Germline V gene data show CDR1 as LNHDA and CDR2 as SQIVND (reference sequence). The CDR3 sequence is 12 residues long. The CDR3 bases are TGTGCCAGTAGTACTAAAACAGATACGCAGTATTTT. Its protein product is CASSTKTDTQYF.

The sample holds a few counts of this clone. The V gene is TRBV6-1, the J gene TRBJ2-7; no reliable D call. The CDR3 is 12 amino acids. V dropped 1 base and J dropped 12 bases, with 13 bases sitting between them. The germline CDR1 and CDR2 sequences are MNHNS and SASEGT. CDR3 nucleotides: TGTGCCAGCAGTGAAGAGAAATCGGACCCGTACTTC. The encoded protein is CASSEEKSDPYF.

The chain recombines TRBV11-2 with TRBJ1-1; D possibly corresponds to TRBD1 (6 bases). Trimming left V 4 bases short and J 1 base short, with 13 bases between. Germline CDR1 reads SGHAT; CDR2 reads FQNNGV. The CDR3 loop spans 15 amino acids. CDR3 protein: CASSSPWGRNTEAFF. The DNA for the CDR3 is TGTGCCAGCAGCTCACCGTGGGGGCGGAACACTGAAGCTTTCTTT.

By share, this clone ranks as medium-sized (0.01 to 0.1%). This chain joins TRBV7-6 and TRBJ2-7; 9 bases are shared with TRBD1. Germline V CDR1 and CDR2: SGHVS, FNYEAQ. The V gene end was trimmed by 5 bases and the J gene end by 3 bases; junction bases not matched to a gene: 5. This CDR3 has 14 amino acids. DNA for the CDR3: TGTGCCAGCAGCCTACAGGGGGCCGGCTACGAGCAGTACTTC. This encodes CASSLQGAGYEQYF.

The chain recombines TRBV6-5 with TRBJ2-5; D uncertain. The CDR3 runs 16 residues. From germline, CDR1 is MNHEY and CDR2 SVGAGI. V dropped 0 bases and J dropped 4 bases, with 15 bases sitting between them. The CDR3 here is CASSYSLPGYRETQYF. CDR3 DNA: TGTGCCAGCAGTTACTCTCTGCCTGGGTATAGAGAGACCCAGTACTTC.

This clone was seen more than once but under ten times. The chain joins TRBV6-1 to TRBJ1-4; D unresolved. Trimming took 1 base from V and 7 from J, leaving 13 bases between them. Germline values: CDR1 MNHNS, CDR2 SASEGT. The CDR3 has 15 amino acids. The DNA of the CDR3 is TGTGCCAGCAGTGAAGTATTGGCAGTTGGTGAAAAACTGTTTTTT. Amino acid sequence: CASSEVLAVGEKLFF.

The genes are TRBV6-6 and TRBJ2-1; 9 bases match TRBD2. CDR1 is MNHNY, CDR2 SVGAGI, per germline (reference sequence). The J segment lost 9 bases and the V segment lost 7 bases, leaving 16 bases of the junction unmatched. The CDR3 contains 16 residues. The CDR3 sequence: CASIWAGGGLGLEQFF. The CDR3 DNA reads TGTGCCAGCATTTGGGCGGGAGGGGGCCTAGGGCTTGAGCAGTTCTTC.

This sequence joins TRBV9 and TRBJ2-7; 7 bases align to TRBD2. Germline assignment: CDR1 SGDLS and CDR2 YYNGEE. After removal of 4 bases from V and 2 bases from J, the junction contained 9 bases not matched to a gene. The CDR3 extends over 15 amino acids. CDR3 loop: CASSQTGTTTYEQYF. The DNA of the CDR3 is TGTGCCAGCAGCCAAACCGGGACTACCACCTACGAGCAGTACTTC.

Remarks on this clone: One end of the junction varies from germline; a read error may be responsible. The V gene is TRBV28, the J gene TRBJ1-2, with a weak D call TRBD1 (5 bases). Germline V gene sequence: CDR1 MDHEN, CDR2 SYDVKM. This CDR3 spans 15 amino acids. The CDR3 DNA is TGTGCCAGCATTTTATCGGGGCAGGGAAGTAATGGCTACACCTTC. This gives the protein CASILSGQGSNGYTF.

V and J are TRBV5-4 and TRBJ2-5; 11 nucleotides match TRBD2. The CDR3 totals 15 residues. Germline values: CDR1 SGHNT, CDR2 YYREEE (reference sequence). V lost 2 bases to trimming and J lost 5 bases; unmatched junction nucleotides: 5. The CDR3 DNA reads TGTGCCAGCAGCTTCACTAGCGGGAGTATGGAGACCCAGTACTTC. It is translated as CASSFTSGSMETQYF.

This clone was seen more than once but under ten times. The chain joins TRBV7-3 to TRBJ2-3; 13 positions match TRBD2. Trimming cost V 5 bases and J 0 bases; bases outside gene matches: 2. The germline V gene has CDR1 SGHTA and CDR2 FQGTGA. The CDR3 consists of 16 residues. Here the CDR3 DNA reads TGTGCCAGCAGCAGACTAGCGGGAGGAAGCACAGATACGCAGTATTTT. It is translated as CASSRLAGGSTDTQYF. The variable domain in full, completed from reference TRBV7-3 and TRBJ2-3, reads GAGVSQTPSNKVTEKGKYVELRCDPISGHTALYWYRQSLGQGPEFLIYFQGTGAADDSGLPNDRFFAVRPEGSVSTLKIQRTERGDSAVYLCASSRLAGGSTDTQYFGPGTRLTVL.

V and J are TRBV19 and TRBJ1-5; D ambiguous. The CDR3 loop spans 14 amino acids. V was clipped by 3 bases and J by 4 bases, with 10 bases between them. The V gene's germline CDR1 is LNHDA and CDR2 SQIVND (reference sequence). The CDR3 loop is CASSISVGNQPQHF. Here the CDR3 DNA reads TGTGCCAGTAGTATCTCAGTGGGAAATCAGCCCCAGCATTTT. Based on the CDR3 plus reference TRBV19 and TRBJ1-5, the full variable domain is DGGITQSPKYLFRKEGQNVTLSCEQNLNHDAMYWYRQDPGQGLRLIYYSQIVNDFQKGDIAEGYSVSREKKESFPLTVTSAQKNPTAFYLCASSISVGNQPQHFGDGTRLSIL.

V and J are TRBV9 and TRBJ2-3; 7 bases line up with TRBD2. CDR1 SGDLS and CDR2 YYNGEE come from the germline V gene. The V gene end was trimmed by 3 bases and the J gene end by 3 bases; junction bases not matched to a gene: 7. This CDR3 has 15 residues. CDR3 sequence (DNA): TGTGCCAGCAGCGCCTGGGGGAGGGTGACAGATACGCAGTATTTT. Translation gives CASSAWGRVTDTQYF.

The genes are TRBV28 and TRBJ2-7; TRBD2 is a possible D gene (6 bases). Germline V gene lookup returns CDR1 MDHEN and CDR2 SYDVKM. Trimming took off 6 bases at V and 5 bases at J, with 17 bases between the two ends. The CDR3 is made up of 14 amino acids. CDR3 nucleotides: TGTGCCAGCAGGCAAAGGAGGAGGGTTGACGAGCAGTACTTC. It codes for CASRQRRRVDEQYF.